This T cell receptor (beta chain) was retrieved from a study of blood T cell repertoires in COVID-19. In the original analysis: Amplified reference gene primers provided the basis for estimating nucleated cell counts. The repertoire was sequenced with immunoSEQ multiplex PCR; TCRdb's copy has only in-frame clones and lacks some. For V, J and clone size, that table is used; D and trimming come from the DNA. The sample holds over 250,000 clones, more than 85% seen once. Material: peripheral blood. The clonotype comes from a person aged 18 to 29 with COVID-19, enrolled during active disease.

The CDR3, as DNA: TGCGCCAGCAGCCAAGATCAGGCTAGCGGGGGGAATACGCAGTATTTT. Translation gives CASSQDQASGGNTQYF. This chain links TRBV4-1 with TRBJ2-3, with 11 bases fitting TRBD2. V gave up 0 bases and J gave up 7 bases; unmatched junction bases: 6. The CDR3 is 16 amino acids. Germline CDR1 and CDR2: MGHRA and YSYEKL.